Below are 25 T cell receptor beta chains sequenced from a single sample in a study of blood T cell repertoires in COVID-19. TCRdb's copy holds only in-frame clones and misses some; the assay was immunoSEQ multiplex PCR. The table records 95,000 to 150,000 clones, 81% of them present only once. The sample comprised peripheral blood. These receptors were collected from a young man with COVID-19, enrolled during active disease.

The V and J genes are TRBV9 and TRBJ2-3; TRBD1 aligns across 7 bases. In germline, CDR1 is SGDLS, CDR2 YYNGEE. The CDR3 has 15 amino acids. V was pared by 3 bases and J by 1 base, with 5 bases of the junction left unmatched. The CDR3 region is CASSGLGQGTDTQYF. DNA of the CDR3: TGTGCCAGCAGCGGATTAGGACAGGGCACAGATACGCAGTATTTT.

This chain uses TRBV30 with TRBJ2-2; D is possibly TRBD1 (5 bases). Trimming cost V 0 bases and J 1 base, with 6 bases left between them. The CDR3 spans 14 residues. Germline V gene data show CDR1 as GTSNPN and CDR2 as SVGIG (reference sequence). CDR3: CAWSVGVNTGELFF. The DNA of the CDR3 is TGTGCCTGGAGTGTAGGGGTGAACACCGGGGAGCTGTTTTTT. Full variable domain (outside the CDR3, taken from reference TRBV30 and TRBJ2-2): SQTIHQWPATLVQPVGSPLSLECTVEGTSNPNLYWYRQAAGRGLQLLFYSVGIGQISSEVPQNLSASRPQDRQFILSSKKLLLSDSGFYLCAWSVGVNTGELFFGEGSRLTVL.

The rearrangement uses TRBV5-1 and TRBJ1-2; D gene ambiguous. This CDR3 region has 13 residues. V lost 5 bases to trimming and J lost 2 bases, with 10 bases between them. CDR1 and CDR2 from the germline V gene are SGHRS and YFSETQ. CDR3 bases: TGCGCCAGCAGATTCGGACTGAACTATGGCTACACCTTC. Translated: CASRFGLNYGYTF. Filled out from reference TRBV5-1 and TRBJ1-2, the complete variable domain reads KAGVTQTPRYLIKTRGQQVTLSCSPISGHRSVSWYQQTPGQGLQFLFEYFSETQRNKGNFPGRFSGRQFSNSRSEMNVSTLELGDSALYLCASRFGLNYGYTFGSGTRLTVV.

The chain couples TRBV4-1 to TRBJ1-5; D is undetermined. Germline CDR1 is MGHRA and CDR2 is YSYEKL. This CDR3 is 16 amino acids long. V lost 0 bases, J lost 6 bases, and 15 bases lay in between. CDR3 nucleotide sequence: TGCGCCAGCAGCCAAGATCCTCCCGGCGGGCCTCAGCCCCAGCATTTT. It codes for CASSQDPPGGPQPQHF.

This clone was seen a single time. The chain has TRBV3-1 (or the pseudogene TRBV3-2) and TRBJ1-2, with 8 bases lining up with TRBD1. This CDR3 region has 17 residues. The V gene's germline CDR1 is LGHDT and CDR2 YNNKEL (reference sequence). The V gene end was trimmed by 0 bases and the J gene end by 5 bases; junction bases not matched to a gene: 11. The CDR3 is CASSQDQPGQGEYGYTF. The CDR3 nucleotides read TGTGCCAGCAGCCAAGATCAACCCGGACAGGGAGAGTATGGCTACACCTTC.

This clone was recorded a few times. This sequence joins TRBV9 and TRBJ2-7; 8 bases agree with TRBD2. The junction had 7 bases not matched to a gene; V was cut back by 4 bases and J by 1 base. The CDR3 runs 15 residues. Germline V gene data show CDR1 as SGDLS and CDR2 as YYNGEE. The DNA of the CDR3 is TGTGCCAGCAGCCCGGGGGTAGCGGGATCCTACGAGCAGTACTTC. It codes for CASSPGVAGSYEQYF.

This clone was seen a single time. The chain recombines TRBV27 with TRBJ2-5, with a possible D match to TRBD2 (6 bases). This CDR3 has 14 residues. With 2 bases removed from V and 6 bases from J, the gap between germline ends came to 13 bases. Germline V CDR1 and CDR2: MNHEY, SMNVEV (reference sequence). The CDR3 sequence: CASSLVWDSQTQYF. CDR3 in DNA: TGTGCCAGCAGTTTAGTTTGGGACTCCCAGACCCAGTACTTC.

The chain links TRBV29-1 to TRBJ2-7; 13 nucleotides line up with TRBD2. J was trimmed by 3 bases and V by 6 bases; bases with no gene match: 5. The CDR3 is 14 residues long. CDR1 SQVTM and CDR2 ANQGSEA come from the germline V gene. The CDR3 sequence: CSVARTSGGYEQYF. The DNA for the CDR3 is TGCAGCGTGGCCAGGACTAGCGGGGGCTACGAGCAGTACTTC.

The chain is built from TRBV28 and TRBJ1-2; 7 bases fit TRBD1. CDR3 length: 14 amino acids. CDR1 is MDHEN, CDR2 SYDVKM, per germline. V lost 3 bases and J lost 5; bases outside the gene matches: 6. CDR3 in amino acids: CASSFHRGTYGYTF. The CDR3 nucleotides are TGTGCCAGCAGTTTTCACAGGGGTACTTATGGCTACACCTTC.

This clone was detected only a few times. CDR3 amino acids: CASSFGSGLAYEQYF. The CDR3 DNA sequence: TGTGCCAGCAGCTTCGGAAGCGGGTTAGCCTACGAGCAGTACTTC. The V gene is TRBV7-9, the J gene TRBJ2-7, with D maybe TRBD2 (6 bases). Looked up from germline, CDR1 is SEHNR and CDR2 is FQNEAQ (reference sequence). Between the trimmed V and J ends, which lost 3 bases and 2 bases, there was a span of 14 bases. This CDR3 has 15 residues.

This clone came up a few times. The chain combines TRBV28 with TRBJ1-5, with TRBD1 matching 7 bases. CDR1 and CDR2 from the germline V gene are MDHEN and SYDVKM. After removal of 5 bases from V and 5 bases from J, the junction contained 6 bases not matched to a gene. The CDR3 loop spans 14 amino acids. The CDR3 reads CASSRQGGDQPQHF. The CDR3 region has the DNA TGTGCCAGCAGTAGACAGGGAGGAGATCAGCCCCAGCATTTT.

CDR3 coding DNA: TGTGCCAGCAGTCTAGCGGGGGGGCAGTACGAGCAGTACTTC. Its translation: CASSLAGGQYEQYF. The genes are TRBV6-2 or TRBV6-3 and TRBJ2-7; 12 bases align to TRBD2. Germline V gene lookup returns CDR1 MNHEY and CDR2 SVGEGT. V gave up 5 bases and J gave up 4 bases; unmatched junction bases: 3. This CDR3 region has 14 residues.

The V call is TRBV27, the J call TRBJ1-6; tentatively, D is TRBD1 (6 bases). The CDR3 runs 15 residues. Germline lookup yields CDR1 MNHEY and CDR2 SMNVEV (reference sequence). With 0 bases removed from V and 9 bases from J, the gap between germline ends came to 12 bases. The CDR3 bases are TGTGCCAGCAGTTTATCAACAGGGTTTGGTTCACCCCTCCACTTT. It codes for CASSLSTGFGSPLHF.

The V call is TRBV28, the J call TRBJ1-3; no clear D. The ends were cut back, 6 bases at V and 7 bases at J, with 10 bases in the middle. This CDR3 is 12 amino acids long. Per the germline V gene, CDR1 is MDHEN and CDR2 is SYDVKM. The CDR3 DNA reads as TGTGCCAGCAGCCGTGAGTCGAACACCATATATTTT. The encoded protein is CASSRESNTIYF.

Here the CDR3 reads CASSLVPLAGSSYNEQFF. The DNA of the CDR3 is TGTGCCAGCAGCTTAGTACCACTAGCGGGTAGCTCCTACAATGAGCAGTTCTTC. The chain combines TRBV11-3 with TRBJ2-1, with 9 nucleotides matching TRBD2. CDR3 length: 18 residues. From germline, CDR1 is SGHNT and CDR2 YENEEA. The V and J ends lost 1 base and 0 bases, in that order; junction bases with no gene match: 7.

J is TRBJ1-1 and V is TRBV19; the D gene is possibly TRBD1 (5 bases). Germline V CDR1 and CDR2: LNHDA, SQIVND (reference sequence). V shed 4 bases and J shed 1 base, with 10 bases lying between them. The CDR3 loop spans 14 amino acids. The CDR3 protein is CASSTRGTNTEAFF. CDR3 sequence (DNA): TGTGCCAGTAGTACCCGCGGGACGAACACTGAAGCTTTCTTT.

The DNA of the CDR3 is TGTGCCAGCAGCGTAGCTGCACAGGACTCTGGAAACACCATATATTTT. It is translated as CASSVAAQDSGNTIYF. This chain joins TRBV9 and TRBJ1-3; a possible D gene is TRBD1 (5 bases). CDR1 is SGDLS and CDR2 is YYNGEE in the germline V gene. This CDR3 region has 16 residues. Trimming took off 0 bases at V and 0 bases at J, with 10 bases between the two ends.

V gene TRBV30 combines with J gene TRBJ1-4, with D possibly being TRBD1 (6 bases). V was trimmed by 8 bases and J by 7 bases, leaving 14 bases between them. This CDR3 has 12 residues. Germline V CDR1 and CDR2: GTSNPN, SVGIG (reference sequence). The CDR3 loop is CAGTTGGEKLFF. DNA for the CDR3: TGTGCCGGGACGACAGGAGGTGAAAAACTGTTTTTT.

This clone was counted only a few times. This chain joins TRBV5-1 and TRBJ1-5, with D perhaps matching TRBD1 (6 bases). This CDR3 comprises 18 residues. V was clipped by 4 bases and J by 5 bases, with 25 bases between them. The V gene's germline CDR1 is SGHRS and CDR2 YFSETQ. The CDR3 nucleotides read TGCGCCAGCAGCGCCCCACCTAAACGGGGGGCCGGGGATCAGCCCCAGCATTTT. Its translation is CASSAPPKRGAGDQPQHF.

The CDR3 region is CASSQGQGSTYEQYF. The CDR3 coding sequence is TGCGCCAGCAGCCAAGGACAGGGAAGCACCTACGAGCAGTACTTC. The genes are TRBV5-1 and TRBJ2-7; 8 nucleotides match TRBD1. Germline CDR1 and CDR2: SGHRS and YFSETQ. V shed 4 bases and J 2 bases; nucleotides not matched to a gene: 8. This CDR3 spans 15 amino acids.

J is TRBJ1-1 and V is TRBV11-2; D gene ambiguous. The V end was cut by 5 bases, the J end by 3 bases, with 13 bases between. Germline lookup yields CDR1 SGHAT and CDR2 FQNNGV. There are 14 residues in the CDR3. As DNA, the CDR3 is TGTGCCAGCAGCAAAAGCTCGGGTGACACTGAAGCTTTCTTT. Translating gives CASSKSSGDTEAFF.

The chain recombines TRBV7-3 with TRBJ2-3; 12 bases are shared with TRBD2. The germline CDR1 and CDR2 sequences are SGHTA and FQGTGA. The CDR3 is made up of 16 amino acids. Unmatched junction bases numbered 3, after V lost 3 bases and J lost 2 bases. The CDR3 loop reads CASSLGLAGLTDTQYF. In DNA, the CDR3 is TGTGCCAGCAGCTTGGGACTAGCGGGCCTCACAGATACGCAGTATTTT.

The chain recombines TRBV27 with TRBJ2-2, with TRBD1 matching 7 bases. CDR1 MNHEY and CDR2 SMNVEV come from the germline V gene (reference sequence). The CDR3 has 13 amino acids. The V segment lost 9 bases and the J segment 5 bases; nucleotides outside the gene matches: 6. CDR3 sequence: CASTGVTTGELFF. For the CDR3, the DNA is TGTGCCAGTACAGGGGTGACGACCGGGGAGCTGTTTTTT.

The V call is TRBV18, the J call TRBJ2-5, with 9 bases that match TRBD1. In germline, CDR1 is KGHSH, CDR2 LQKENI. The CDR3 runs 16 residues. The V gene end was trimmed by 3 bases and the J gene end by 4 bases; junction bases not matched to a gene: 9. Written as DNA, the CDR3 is TGTGCCAGCTCACCCGGGACAGGGAGACGCGGAGAGACCCAGTACTTC. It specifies CASSPGTGRRGETQYF.

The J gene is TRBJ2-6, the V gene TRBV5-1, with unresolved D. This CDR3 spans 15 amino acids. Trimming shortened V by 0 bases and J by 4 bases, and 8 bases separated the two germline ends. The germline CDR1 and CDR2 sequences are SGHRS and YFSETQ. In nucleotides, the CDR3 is TGCGCCAGCAGCTTGGTGGCAGGAGGGGCCAACGTCCTGACTTTC. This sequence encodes CASSLVAGGANVLTF.